These 27 T cell receptor beta chains originate from one sample sequenced in a study of blood T cell repertoires in COVID-19. Sequencing was performed with immunoSEQ multiplex PCR; in TCRdb, only in-frame clones are kept and a portion is missing. The table includes approximately 260,000 clones, roughly 80% detected once. Sequenced input: PBMCs or T cells enriched from blood (not recorded which). The source is a man aged 50 to 60 who had recovered from COVID-19.

The chain has TRBV9 and TRBJ2-3; weak D call: TRBD2 (6 bases). Looked up from germline, CDR1 is SGDLS and CDR2 is YYNGEE. The CDR3 is 16 residues long. With 0 bases removed from V and 0 bases from J, the gap between germline ends came to 11 bases. CDR3 amino acids: CASSVGTTPSTDTQYF. The CDR3, as DNA: TGTGCCAGCAGCGTAGGGACTACCCCTAGCACAGATACGCAGTATTTT.

This chain connects TRBV11-2 to TRBJ1-4; D is perhaps TRBD1 (5 bases). The V gene lost 4 bases and the J gene lost 5 bases, with 11 bases spanning the gap. The CDR3 loop spans 14 amino acids. Looked up from germline, CDR1 is SGHAT and CDR2 is FQNNGV. The CDR3 region is CASSSGRGNEKLFF. DNA of the CDR3: TGTGCCAGCAGCTCCGGGCGGGGGAATGAAAAACTGTTTTTT.

The rearrangement uses TRBV10-3 and TRBJ1-2; weak D call: TRBD1 (5 bases). Germline CDR1 ENHRY, CDR2 SYGVKD. V was cut by 11 bases and J by 0 bases, with 25 bases left in between. The CDR3 is 17 amino acids. CDR3 nucleotide sequence: TGTGCCCCCCTCTATGGGGCGGCAGTCCAAGCTAACTATGGCTACACCTTC. This gives the protein CAPLYGAAVQANYGYTF.

This rearrangement joins TRBV2 to TRBJ1-6, with D tentatively TRBD1 (5 bases). In germline, CDR1 is SNHLY, CDR2 FYNNEI. The V end lost 3 bases, the J end lost 0 bases, and 12 bases lay between the germline ends. There are 17 residues in the CDR3. CDR3 sequence (DNA): TGTGCCAGCAGTGACCAGGGTTGGAGCTCCTATAATTCACCCCTCCACTTT. Translated: CASSDQGWSSYNSPLHF.

The chain combines TRBV7-8 with TRBJ1-6, with D unresolved. Looked up from germline, CDR1 is SGHVS and CDR2 is FQNEAQ. This CDR3 comprises 16 residues. The V end was cut by 7 bases, the J end by 0 bases, with 13 bases between. The CDR3 DNA sequence: TGTGCCAGCACCGAACGAAGGAGCTCCTATAATTCACCCCTCCACTTT. Translating gives CASTERRSSYNSPLHF.

The gene calls are TRBV7-2 and TRBJ2-2; 10 nucleotides line up with TRBD1. In germline, CDR1 is SGHTA, CDR2 FQGNSA. There are 15 residues in the CDR3. V was pared by 5 bases and J by 7 bases, with 7 bases of the junction left unmatched. In DNA, the CDR3 is TGTGCCAGCAGCCGGGACAGGGGCTACGGCGGGGAGCTGTTTTTT. Its translation is CASSRDRGYGGELFF.

V is TRBV10-3 and J is TRBJ2-1; a weak D match, TRBD2 (6 bases). CDR3 length: 14 amino acids. Germline V gene data show CDR1 as ENHRY and CDR2 as SYGVKD. The V end was cut by 4 bases, the J end by 6 bases, with 13 bases between. This CDR3 is CAISATAGINEQFF. The DNA for the CDR3 is TGTGCCATCAGTGCTACCGCGGGGATCAATGAGCAGTTCTTC.

V is TRBV27 and J is TRBJ2-1, with a possible D match to TRBD2 (6 bases). Germline CDR1 and CDR2: MNHEY and SMNVEV (reference sequence). The CDR3 extends over 15 amino acids. Trimming cost V 8 bases and J 0 bases, with 14 bases left between them. In DNA, the CDR3 is TGTGCCAGCCAGCGGGCGGCGAGCTCCTACAATGAGCAGTTCTTC. Amino acid sequence: CASQRAASSYNEQFF.

The rearrangement links TRBV2 to TRBJ1-2; 11 nucleotides line up with TRBD1. Germline CDR1 reads SNHLY; CDR2 reads FYNNEI. The CDR3 has 15 amino acids. V lost 6 bases to trimming and J lost 3 bases; unmatched junction nucleotides: 6. This chain's CDR3 is CASRDGQGAYYGYTF. CDR3 in DNA: TGTGCCAGCAGAGACGGACAGGGGGCTTACTATGGCTACACCTTC.

The rearrangement uses TRBV6-5 and TRBJ1-5, with D perhaps matching TRBD1 (5 bases). Germline loops: CDR1 MNHEY, CDR2 SVGAGI. The V gene lost 4 bases and the J gene lost 2 bases, with 15 bases spanning the gap. There are 16 residues in the CDR3. CDR3 sequence reads: CASSSNQGLRNQPQHF. The CDR3 DNA sequence: TGTGCCAGCAGTTCTAATCAGGGTTTGCGCAATCAGCCCCAGCATTTT.

The CDR3 bases are TGTGCCAGCAGCAAAGTGACAGAGACTTACTACGAGCAGTACTTC. It translates to CASSKVTETYYEQYF. The chain combines TRBV21-1 with TRBJ2-7; the table's D call, TRBD1, was not checked against the DNA. TRBV21-1 is termed a pseudogene. This CDR3 region has 15 residues.

This clone turned up a few times. The gene calls are TRBV2 and TRBJ2-1, with 8 positions matching TRBD2. Germline V lookup: CDR1 SNHLY, CDR2 FYNNEI. V was clipped by 8 bases and J by 4 bases; unmatched bases: 7. The CDR3 has 14 amino acids. In DNA form, the CDR3 reads TGTGCCAGCGGTTTACTAGCGGAATACAATGAGCAGTTCTTC. Translating it yields CASGLLAEYNEQFF.

V and J are TRBV11-3 and TRBJ2-2; D perhaps matches TRBD1 (6 bases). V was clipped by 4 bases and J by 0 bases, with 15 bases between them. This CDR3 contains 17 residues. The V gene's germline CDR1 is SGHNT and CDR2 YENEEA. The CDR3 protein is CASSSIIQGPNTGELFF. As DNA, the CDR3 is TGTGCCAGCAGCTCAATTATACAGGGCCCGAACACCGGGGAGCTGTTTTTT.

The J gene is TRBJ2-7, the V gene TRBV19, with 7 positions matching TRBD1. Unmatched junction bases numbered 12, after V lost 6 bases and J lost 4 bases. The germline gives CDR1 LNHDA, CDR2 SQIVND (reference sequence). This CDR3 region has 15 residues. CDR3: CASSPPGTARYEQYF. For the CDR3, the DNA is TGTGCCAGTAGCCCCCCCGGGACAGCCCGTTACGAGCAGTACTTC. Combining the CDR3 with reference TRBV19 and TRBJ2-7 gives the whole variable domain DGGITQSPKYLFRKEGQNVTLSCEQNLNHDAMYWYRQDPGQGLRLIYYSQIVNDFQKGDIAEGYSVSREKKESFPLTVTSAQKNPTAFYLCASSPPGTARYEQYFGPGTRLTVT.

The chain employs TRBV27 and TRBJ1-5; D remains unclear. Germline loops: CDR1 MNHEY, CDR2 SMNVEV (reference sequence). CDR3 length: 13 residues. The ends were cut back, 8 bases at V and 3 bases at J, with 11 bases in the middle. CDR3: CASPGIPNQPQHF. For the CDR3, the DNA is TGTGCCAGCCCCGGGATCCCCAATCAGCCCCAGCATTTT.

The chain couples TRBV5-8 to TRBJ1-4; a possible D gene is TRBD1 (5 bases). Trimming cost V 4 bases and J 0 bases, with 13 bases left between them. The germline V gene encodes CDR1 SGHTS and CDR2 YDEGEE. The CDR3 consists of 16 residues. CDR3 sequence: CASSLGGGATNEKLFF. CDR3 nucleotides: TGTGCCAGCAGCCTCGGCGGGGGGGCAACTAATGAAAAACTGTTTTTT.

The chain carries TRBV5-1 and TRBJ1-2, with 7 bases that match TRBD1. J gave up 8 bases and V 0 bases, and 4 bases lay outside the gene matches. Germline CDR1 reads SGHRS; CDR2 reads YFSETQ. The CDR3 sequence is 13 residues long. CDR3 in DNA: TGCGCCAGCAGCTTGGAGGGGGCGCAAGGCTACACCTTC. It encodes CASSLEGAQGYTF.

The rearrangement joins TRBV5-1 to TRBJ2-3, with a possible D match to TRBD1 (5 bases). The germline V gene encodes CDR1 SGHRS and CDR2 YFSETQ. This CDR3 is 11 amino acids long. V was shortened by 5 bases and J by 6 bases, with 7 bases between the two germline ends. CDR3 sequence (DNA): TGCGCCAGCAGAGCAGGGGATACGCAGTATTTT. Translation gives CASRAGDTQYF.

The chain has TRBV15 and TRBJ2-5, with TRBD1 matching 8 bases. The CDR3 sequence is 13 residues long. CDR1 is LNHNV and CDR2 is YYDKDF in the germline V gene (reference sequence). With V trimmed by 1 base and J by 5 bases, 0 bases remained unmatched. The CDR3: CATSRGQGETQYF. For the CDR3, the DNA is TGTGCCACCAGCAGAGGACAGGGGGAGACCCAGTACTTC. The whole variable domain, filled in from reference TRBV15 and TRBJ2-5, reads DAMVIQNPRYQVTQFGKPVTLSCSQTLNHNVMYWYQQKSSQAPKLLFHYYDKDFNNEADTPDNFQSRRPNTSFCFLDIRSPGLGDTAMYLCATSRGQGETQYFGPGTRLLVL.

The rearrangement joins TRBV11-3 to TRBJ1-6; no clear D gene. This CDR3 has 15 amino acids. CDR1 and CDR2 (germline): SGHNT, YENEEA. V was clipped by 3 bases and J by 3 bases, with 9 bases between them. The CDR3 bases are TGTGCCAGCAGCTTCTCAGGTCTCTATAATTCACCCCTCCACTTT. Amino acid sequence: CASSFSGLYNSPLHF.

This sequence joins TRBV3-1 (or the pseudogene TRBV3-2) and TRBJ1-5, with D perhaps matching TRBD1 (5 bases). Trimming left V 1 base short and J 6 bases short, with 13 bases between. Germline lookup yields CDR1 LGHDT and CDR2 YNNKEL (reference sequence). The CDR3 consists of 15 residues. CDR3 sequence reads: CASSQVLGGGQPQHF. In nucleotides, the CDR3 is TGTGCCAGCAGCCAAGTTCTGGGGGGAGGTCAGCCCCAGCATTTT.

The chain employs TRBV5-6 and TRBJ1-5; 7 bases map to TRBD1. Germline trimming cut 1 base from V and 1 base from J; bases unmatched to any gene: 2. The CDR3 covers 15 residues. From germline, CDR1 is SGHDT and CDR2 YYEEEE. The CDR3: CASSLLQGSNQPQHF. The CDR3 nucleotides read TGTGCCAGCAGCTTGTTACAGGGGAGCAATCAGCCCCAGCATTTT.

A word on this clone: Other DNA sequences from this sample encode an identical CDR3 as well. The chain recombines TRBV27 with TRBJ2-7; the match to TRBD2 covers 7 bases. Looked up from germline, CDR1 is MNHEY and CDR2 is SMNVEV (reference sequence). The junction had 6 bases not matched to a gene; V was cut back by 0 bases and J by 4 bases. The CDR3 spans 15 residues. CDR3 region: CASSLSSGLPYEQYF. The DNA for the CDR3 is TGTGCCAGCAGTTTATCGTCGGGACTACCTTACGAGCAGTACTTC.

A few counts support this clone. This chain connects TRBV27 to TRBJ1-6; no firm D call. The CDR3 has 13 residues. Trimming removed 5 bases at V and 5 bases at J, with 7 bases between. The V gene's germline CDR1 is MNHEY and CDR2 SMNVEV (reference sequence). In DNA, the CDR3 is TGTGCCAGCAGTCCTCGGGATAATTCACCCCTCCACTTT. Residues: CASSPRDNSPLHF.

This clone was detected once. The chain employs TRBV5-1 and TRBJ1-6, with D perhaps matching TRBD1 (5 bases). The CDR3 runs to 17 residues. Germline V gene lookup returns CDR1 SGHRS and CDR2 YFSETQ. V was shortened by 3 bases and J by 6 bases, with 19 bases between the two germline ends. The DNA of the CDR3 is TGCGCCAGCAGCTCTGTTGGCGGGGCTGGGACTAATTCACCCCTCCACTTT. Protein: CASSSVGGAGTNSPLHF.

This clone was recorded only once. The chain combines TRBV11-2 with TRBJ1-5; 10 bases agree with TRBD1. Per germline, CDR1 SGHAT and CDR2 FQNNGV. Trimming removed 5 bases from V and 6 bases from J; junction bases left unmatched: 4. This CDR3 comprises 14 residues. This CDR3 is CASSRQGAGQPQHF. CDR3 nucleotide sequence: TGTGCCAGCAGCCGACAGGGGGCAGGTCAGCCCCAGCATTTT.

The V call is TRBV6-1, the J call TRBJ2-7; D is undetermined. Trimming took off 2 bases at V and 1 base at J, with 12 bases between the two ends. CDR3 length equals 15 residues. Looked up from germline, CDR1 is MNHNS and CDR2 is SASEGT. The CDR3 loop reads CASSEKPPWSYEQYF. For the CDR3, the DNA is TGTGCCAGCAGTGAAAAGCCGCCATGGTCCTACGAGCAGTACTTC.